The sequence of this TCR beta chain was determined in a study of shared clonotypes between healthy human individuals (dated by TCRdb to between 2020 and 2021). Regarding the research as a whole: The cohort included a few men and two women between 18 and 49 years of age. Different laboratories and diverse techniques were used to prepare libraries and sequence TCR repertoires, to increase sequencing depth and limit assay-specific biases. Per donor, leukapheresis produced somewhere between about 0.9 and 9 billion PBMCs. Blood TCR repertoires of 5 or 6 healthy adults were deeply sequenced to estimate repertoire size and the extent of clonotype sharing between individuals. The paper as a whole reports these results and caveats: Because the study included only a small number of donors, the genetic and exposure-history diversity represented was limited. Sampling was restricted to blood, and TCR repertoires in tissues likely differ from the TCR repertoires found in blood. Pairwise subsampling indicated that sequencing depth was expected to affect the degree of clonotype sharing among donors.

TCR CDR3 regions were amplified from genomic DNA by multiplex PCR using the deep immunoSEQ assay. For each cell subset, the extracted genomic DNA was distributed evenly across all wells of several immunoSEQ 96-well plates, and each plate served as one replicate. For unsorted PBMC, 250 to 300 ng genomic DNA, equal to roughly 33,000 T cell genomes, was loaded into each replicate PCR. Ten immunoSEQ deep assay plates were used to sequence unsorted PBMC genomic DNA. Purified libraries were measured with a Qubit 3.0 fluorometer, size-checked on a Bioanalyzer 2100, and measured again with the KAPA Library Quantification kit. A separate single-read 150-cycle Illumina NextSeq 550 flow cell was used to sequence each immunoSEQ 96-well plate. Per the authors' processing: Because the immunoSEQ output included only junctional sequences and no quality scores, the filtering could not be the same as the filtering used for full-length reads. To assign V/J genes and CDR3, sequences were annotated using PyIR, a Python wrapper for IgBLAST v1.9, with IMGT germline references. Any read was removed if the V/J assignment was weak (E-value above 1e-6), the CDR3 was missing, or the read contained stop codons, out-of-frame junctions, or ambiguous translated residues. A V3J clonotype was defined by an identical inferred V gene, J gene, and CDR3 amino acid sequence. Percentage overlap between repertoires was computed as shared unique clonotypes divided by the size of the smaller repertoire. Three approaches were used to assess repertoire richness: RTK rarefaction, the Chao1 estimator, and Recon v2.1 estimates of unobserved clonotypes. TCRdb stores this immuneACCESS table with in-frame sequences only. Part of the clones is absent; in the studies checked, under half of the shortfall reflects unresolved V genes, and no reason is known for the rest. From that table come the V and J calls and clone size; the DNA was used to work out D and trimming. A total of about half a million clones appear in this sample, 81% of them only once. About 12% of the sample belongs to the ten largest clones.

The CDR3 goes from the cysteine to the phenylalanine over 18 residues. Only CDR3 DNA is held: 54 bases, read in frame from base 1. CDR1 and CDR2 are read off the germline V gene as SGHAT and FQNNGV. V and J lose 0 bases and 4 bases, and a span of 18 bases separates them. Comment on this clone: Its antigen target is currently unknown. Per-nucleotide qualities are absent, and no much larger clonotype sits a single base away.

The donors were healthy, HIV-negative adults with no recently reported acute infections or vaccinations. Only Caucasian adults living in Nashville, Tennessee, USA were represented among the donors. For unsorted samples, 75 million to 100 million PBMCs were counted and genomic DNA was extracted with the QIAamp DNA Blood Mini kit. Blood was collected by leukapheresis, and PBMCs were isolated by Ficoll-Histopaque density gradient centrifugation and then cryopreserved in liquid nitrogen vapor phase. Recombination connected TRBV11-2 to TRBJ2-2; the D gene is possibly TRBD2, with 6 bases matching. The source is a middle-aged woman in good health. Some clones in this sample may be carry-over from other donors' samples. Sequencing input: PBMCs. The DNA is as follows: TGTGCCAGCAGCTTAGATCGGTACGGGCGGGACCTCACCGGGGAGCTGTTTTTT. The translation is CASSLDRYGRDLTGELFF.